These 9 T cell receptor beta chains came from one sample sequenced in a study of cytomegalovirus exposure and HLA in healthy donors. The PCR ran on 60 Vbeta and 13 Jbeta primers. Sequencing used immunoSEQ multiplex PCR; TCRdb keeps in-frame clones, though not all of them. The sample lists under 200,000 clones; 87% were seen once. The sample taken for sequencing was PBMCs. The receptors originated from a boy aged 2 to 9 in good health and CMV-seronegative.

The chain recombines TRBV30 with TRBJ2-2; TRBD2 matches 9 bases. CDR3 length: 15 amino acids. V lost 0 bases to trimming and J lost 6 bases; unmatched junction nucleotides: 5. CDR1 is GTSNPN, CDR2 SVGIG, per germline (reference sequence). The CDR3 nucleotides read TGTGCCTGGAGTGTCCCCAGCGGGGGGCCCGGGGAGCTGTTTTTT. Protein: CAWSVPSGGPGELFF.

The rearrangement joins TRBV6-6 to TRBJ2-7, with TRBD1 matching 8 bases. Germline loops: CDR1 MNHNY, CDR2 SVGAGI (reference sequence). V was clipped by 0 bases and J by 5 bases; unmatched bases: 6. The CDR3 is 15 residues long. This CDR3 reads CASSYSGQGPHEQYF. The CDR3 DNA follows: TGTGCCAGCAGTTACTCCGGACAGGGTCCCCACGAGCAGTACTTC.

The V call is TRBV7-8, the J call TRBJ2-3, with 7 bases identical to TRBD2. The CDR3 runs 15 residues. Unmatched junction bases numbered 6, after V lost 1 base and J lost 5 bases. CDR1 SGHVS and CDR2 FQNEAQ come from the germline V gene. The DNA for the CDR3 is TGTGCCAGCAGCTTAGGAGCAGGGAGGGAAGATACGCAGTATTTT. It is translated as CASSLGAGREDTQYF.

The V call is TRBV15, the J call TRBJ2-7, with 9 bases lining up with TRBD1. This CDR3 is 19 amino acids long. Germline loops: CDR1 LNHNV, CDR2 YYDKDF (reference sequence). The V gene end was trimmed by 3 bases and the J gene end by 5 bases; junction bases not matched to a gene: 20. The CDR3 bases are TGTGCCACCAGCAGCAGAGATGTGGGGCCGACAGGGGGGGTGCACGAGCAGTACTTC. Its protein is CATSSRDVGPTGGVHEQYF.

The chain uses TRBV29-1 and TRBJ2-7; D is unresolved. The length of the CDR3 is 11 residues. Germline CDR1 and CDR2: SQVTM and ANQGSEA. Trimming shortened V by 3 bases and J by 4 bases, and 7 bases separated the two germline ends. CDR3 amino acids: CSVEGPYEQYF. CDR3 in DNA: TGCAGCGTTGAGGGCCCGTACGAGCAGTACTTC.

The chain recombines TRBV2 with TRBJ2-7, with 10 positions matching TRBD1. The germline CDR1 and CDR2 sequences are SNHLY and FYNNEI. Trimming cost V 10 bases and J 3 bases; bases outside gene matches: 12. The CDR3 spans 15 residues. CDR3 coding DNA: TGTGCCACCACCCCGGGACAGGGGTCCCTCTACGAGCAGTACTTC. Translating it yields CATTPGQGSLYEQYF.

This clone was picked up a small number of times. This chain joins TRBV30 and TRBJ1-1, with a weak D call TRBD1 (6 bases). CDR3 length: 12 amino acids. The V end lost 4 bases, the J end lost 1 base, and 7 bases lay between the germline ends. Germline assignment: CDR1 GTSNPN and CDR2 SVGIG (reference sequence). The CDR3 spells CAWTRGNTEAFF. The CDR3 DNA is TGTGCCTGGACCAGGGGGAACACTGAAGCTTTCTTT.

This clone has a handful of counts. The chain has TRBV2 and TRBJ2-7, with a weak D call TRBD1 (6 bases). Trimming pared 8 bases from V and 1 base from J, leaving 15 bases between. The CDR3 consists of 14 residues. Germline CDR1 and CDR2: SNHLY and FYNNEI. The CDR3 nucleotides read TGTGCCAGCTCCCCGGACAGTCCTTCCTACGAGCAGTACTTC. Amino acids: CASSPDSPSYEQYF.

In this sample, this clone turned up once. V gene TRBV19 combines with J gene TRBJ2-1; 9 bases match TRBD1. The V gene's germline CDR1 is LNHDA and CDR2 SQIVND (reference sequence). This CDR3 comprises 14 residues. J gave up 8 bases and V 0 bases, and 2 bases lay outside the gene matches. The CDR3 loop reads CASSIEGQGDEQFF. CDR3 nucleotide sequence: TGTGCCAGTAGTATAGAGGGACAGGGAGATGAGCAGTTCTTC.